The source of this T cell receptor beta chain is a study of T cell responses to AZD1222 COVID-19 vaccine. General observations from the study: CD4 TCRs associated with vaccination spanned spike, dominating at 160-218 and 743-854. Nearly half of spike-specific TCRs reportedly target variant regions that are unmutated in the B.1.351 and B.1.1.7 variants. White British people made up most donors, females outnumbered males, and clonal diversity was possibly underestimated. Rises in breadth and depth of Spike-specific TCRs came after two AZD1222 doses.

Method: immunoSEQ multiplex PCR; TCRdb's copy keeps in-frame clones and lacks some. The sample carries 90,000 to 120,000 clones, around 92% recorded once. V lost 2 bases, J lost 6 bases, and 3 bases stayed unmatched. This CDR3 has 13 residues. From germline, CDR1 is KGHSH and CDR2 LQKENI. Comments on this clone: Its specificity is not known.

This sequence joins TRBV18 and TRBJ2-7; 8 bases are shared with TRBD1. This specimen consisted of peripheral blood, obtained 28 days after the second AZD1222 dose. The TCR sequence derives from an adult who received the AZD1222 COVID-19 vaccine. In nucleotides, the CDR3 is TGTGCCAGCTCACCAACAGGGGGAGGCGAGCAGTACTTC. This encodes CASSPTGGGEQYF.